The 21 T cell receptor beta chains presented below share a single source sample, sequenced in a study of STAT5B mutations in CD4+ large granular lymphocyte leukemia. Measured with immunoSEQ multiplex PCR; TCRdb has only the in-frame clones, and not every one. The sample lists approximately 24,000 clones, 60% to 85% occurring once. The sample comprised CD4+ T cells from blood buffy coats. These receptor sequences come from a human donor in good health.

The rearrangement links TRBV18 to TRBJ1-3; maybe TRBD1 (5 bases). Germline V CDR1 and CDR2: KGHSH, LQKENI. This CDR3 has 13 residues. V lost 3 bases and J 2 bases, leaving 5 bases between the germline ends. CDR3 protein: CASSPRAGNTIYF. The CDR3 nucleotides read TGTGCCAGCTCACCCAGGGCTGGAAACACCATATATTTT.

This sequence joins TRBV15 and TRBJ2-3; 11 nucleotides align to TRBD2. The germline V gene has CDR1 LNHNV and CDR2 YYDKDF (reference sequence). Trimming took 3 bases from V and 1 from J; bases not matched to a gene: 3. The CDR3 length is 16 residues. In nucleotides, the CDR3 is TGTGCCACCAGCAGGGTGGGACTAGCGGGCACAGATACGCAGTATTTT. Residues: CATSRVGLAGTDTQYF. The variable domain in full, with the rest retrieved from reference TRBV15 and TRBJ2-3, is DAMVIQNPRYQVTQFGKPVTLSCSQTLNHNVMYWYQQKSSQAPKLLFHYYDKDFNNEADTPDNFQSRRPNTSFCFLDIRSPGLGDTAMYLCATSRVGLAGTDTQYFGPGTRLTVL.

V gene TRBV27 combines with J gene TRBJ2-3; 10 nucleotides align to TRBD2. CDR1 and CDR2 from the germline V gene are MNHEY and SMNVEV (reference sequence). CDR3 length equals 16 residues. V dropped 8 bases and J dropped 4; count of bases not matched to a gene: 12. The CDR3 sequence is CASSSFILAGADTQYF. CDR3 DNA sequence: TGTGCCAGCTCCAGTTTTATCCTAGCGGGAGCAGATACGCAGTATTTT.

The CDR3 region is CASRDRTEDGYTF. The CDR3 nucleotides are TGTGCCAGCAGAGACAGGACAGAGGATGGCTACACCTTC. The chain recombines TRBV2 with TRBJ1-2; D may be TRBD1 (6 bases). The CDR3 length is 13 residues. Trimming shortened V by 6 bases and J by 6 bases, and 14 bases separated the two germline ends. Germline lookup yields CDR1 SNHLY and CDR2 FYNNEI. The complete variable domain, with remaining parts taken from reference TRBV2 and TRBJ1-2, reads EPEVTQTPSHQVTQMGQEVILRCVPISNHLYFYWYRQILGQKVEFLVSFYNNEISEKSEIFDDQFSVERPDGSNFTLKIRSTKLEDSAMYFCASRDRTEDGYTFGSGTRLTVV.

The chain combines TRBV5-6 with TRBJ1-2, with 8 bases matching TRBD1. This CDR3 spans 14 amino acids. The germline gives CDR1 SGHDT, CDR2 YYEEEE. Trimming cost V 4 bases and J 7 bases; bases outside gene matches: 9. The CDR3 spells CASSRSQGAFGYTF. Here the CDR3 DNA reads TGTGCCAGCAGCCGGTCGCAGGGGGCGTTTGGCTACACCTTC.

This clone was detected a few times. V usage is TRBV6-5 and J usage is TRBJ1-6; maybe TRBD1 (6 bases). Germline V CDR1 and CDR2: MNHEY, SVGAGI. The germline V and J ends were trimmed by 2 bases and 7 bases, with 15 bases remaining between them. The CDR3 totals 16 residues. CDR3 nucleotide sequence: TGTGCCAGCAGTTACCGGGGGGCGCTTCGGAATTCACCCCTCCACTTT. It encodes CASSYRGALRNSPLHF.

DNA of the CDR3: TGTGCCAGCAGTCCCCGGGGGGGGTACACAGATACGCAGTATTTT. Amino acid sequence: CASSPRGGYTDTQYF. The chain combines TRBV6-5 with TRBJ2-3; 8 bases fit TRBD2. The CDR3 consists of 15 residues. CDR1 MNHEY and CDR2 SVGAGI come from the germline V gene. V lost 5 bases, J lost 2 bases, and 6 bases stayed unmatched.

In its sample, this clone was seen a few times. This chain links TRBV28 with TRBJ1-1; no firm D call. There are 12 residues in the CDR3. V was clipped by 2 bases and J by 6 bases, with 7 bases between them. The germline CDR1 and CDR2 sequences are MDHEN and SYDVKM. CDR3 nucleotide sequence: TGTGCCAGCAGTTTACGTGAGGCTGAAGCTTTCTTT. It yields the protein CASSLREAEAFF.

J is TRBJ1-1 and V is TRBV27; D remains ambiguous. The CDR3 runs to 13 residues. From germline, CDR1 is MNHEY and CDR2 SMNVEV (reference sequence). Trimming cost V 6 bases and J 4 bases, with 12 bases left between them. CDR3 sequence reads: CASSARLVTEAFF. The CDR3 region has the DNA TGTGCCAGCAGCGCACGGTTAGTCACTGAAGCTTTCTTT.

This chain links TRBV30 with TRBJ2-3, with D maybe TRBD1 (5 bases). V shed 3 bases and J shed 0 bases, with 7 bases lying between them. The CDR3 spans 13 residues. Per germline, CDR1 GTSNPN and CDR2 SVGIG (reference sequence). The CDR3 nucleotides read TGTGCCTGGAGGACAGCTAGCACAGATACGCAGTATTTT. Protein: CAWRTASTDTQYF.

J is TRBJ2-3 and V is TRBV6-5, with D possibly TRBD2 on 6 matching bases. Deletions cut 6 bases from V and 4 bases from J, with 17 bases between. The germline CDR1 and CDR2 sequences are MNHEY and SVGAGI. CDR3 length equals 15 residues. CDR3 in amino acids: CASRAGTGGADTQYF. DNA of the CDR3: TGTGCCAGCAGAGCCGGGACCGGAGGGGCAGATACGCAGTATTTT.

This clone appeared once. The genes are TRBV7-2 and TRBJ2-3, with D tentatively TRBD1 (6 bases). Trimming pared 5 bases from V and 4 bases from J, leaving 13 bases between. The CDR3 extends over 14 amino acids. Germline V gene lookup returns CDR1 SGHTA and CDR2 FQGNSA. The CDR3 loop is CASSLDRQSDTQYF. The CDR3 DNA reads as TGTGCCAGCAGCCTGGACAGACAATCAGATACGCAGTATTTT.

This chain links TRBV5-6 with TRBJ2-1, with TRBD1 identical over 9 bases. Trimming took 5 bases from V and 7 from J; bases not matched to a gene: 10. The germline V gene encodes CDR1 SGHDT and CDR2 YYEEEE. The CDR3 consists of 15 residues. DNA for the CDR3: TGTGCCAGCAGTTTCGGGACAGGGTCTACGAATGAGCAGTTCTTC. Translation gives CASSFGTGSTNEQFF. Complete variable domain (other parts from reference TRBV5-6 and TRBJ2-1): DAGVTQSPTHLIKTRGQQVTLRCSPKSGHDTVSWYQQALGQGPQFIFQYYEEEERQRGNFPDRFSGHQFPNYSSELNVNALLLGDSALYLCASSFGTGSTNEQFFGPGTRLTVL.

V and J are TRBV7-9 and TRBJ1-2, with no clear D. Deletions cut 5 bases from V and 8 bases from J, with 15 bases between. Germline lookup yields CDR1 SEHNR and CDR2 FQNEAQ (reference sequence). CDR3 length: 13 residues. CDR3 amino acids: CASSLEYWEGYTF. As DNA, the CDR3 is TGTGCCAGCAGCCTGGAGTATTGGGAGGGCTACACCTTC. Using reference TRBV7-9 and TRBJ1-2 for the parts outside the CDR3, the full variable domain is DTGVSQNPRHKITKRGQNVTFRCDPISEHNRLYWYRQTLGQGPEFLTYFQNEAQLEKSRLLSDRFSAERPKGSFSTLEIQRTEQGDSAMYLCASSLEYWEGYTFGSGTRLTVV.

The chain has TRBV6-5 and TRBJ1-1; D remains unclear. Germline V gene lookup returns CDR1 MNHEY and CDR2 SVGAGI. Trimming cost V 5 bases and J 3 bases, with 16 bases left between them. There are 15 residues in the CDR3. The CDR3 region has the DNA TGTGCCAGCAGTACCCGACGGAGCCGTGACACTGAAGCTTTCTTT. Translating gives CASSTRRSRDTEAFF.

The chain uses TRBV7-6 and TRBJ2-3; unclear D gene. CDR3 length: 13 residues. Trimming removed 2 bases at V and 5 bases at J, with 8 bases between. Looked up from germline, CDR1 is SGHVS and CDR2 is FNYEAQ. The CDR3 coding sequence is TGTGCCAGCAGCTTATTTCACCGAGATACGCAGTATTTT. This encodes CASSLFHRDTQYF.

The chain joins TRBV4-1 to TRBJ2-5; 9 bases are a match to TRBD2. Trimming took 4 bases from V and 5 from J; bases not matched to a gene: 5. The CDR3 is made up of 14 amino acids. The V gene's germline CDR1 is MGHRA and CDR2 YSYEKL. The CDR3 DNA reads TGCGCCAGCAGCCCAAGCGGGGGGTTTGAGACCCAGTACTTC. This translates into CASSPSGGFETQYF.

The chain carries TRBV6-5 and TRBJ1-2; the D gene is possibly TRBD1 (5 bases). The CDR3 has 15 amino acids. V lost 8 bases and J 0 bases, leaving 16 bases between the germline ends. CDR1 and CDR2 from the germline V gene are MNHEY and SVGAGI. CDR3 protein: CASGSVGAANYGYTF. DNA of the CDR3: TGTGCCAGCGGGTCAGTCGGGGCGGCTAACTATGGCTACACCTTC.

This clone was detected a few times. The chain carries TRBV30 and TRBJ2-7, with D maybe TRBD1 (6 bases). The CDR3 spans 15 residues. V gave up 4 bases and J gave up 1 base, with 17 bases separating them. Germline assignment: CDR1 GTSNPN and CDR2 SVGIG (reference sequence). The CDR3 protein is CAWNRGKVWSYEQYF. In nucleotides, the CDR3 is TGTGCCTGGAATAGGGGGAAAGTGTGGTCCTACGAGCAGTACTTC.

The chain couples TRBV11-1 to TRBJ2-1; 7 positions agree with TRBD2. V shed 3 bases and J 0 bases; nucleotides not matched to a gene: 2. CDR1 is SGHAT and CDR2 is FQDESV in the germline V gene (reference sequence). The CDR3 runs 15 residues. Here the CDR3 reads CASSLGGSSYNEQFF. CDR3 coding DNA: TGTGCCAGCAGCTTGGGGGGGAGCTCCTACAATGAGCAGTTCTTC.

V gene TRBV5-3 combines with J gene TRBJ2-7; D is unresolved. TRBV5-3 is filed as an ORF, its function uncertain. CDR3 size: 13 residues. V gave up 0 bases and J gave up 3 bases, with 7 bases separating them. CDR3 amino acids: CARSLASVYEQYF. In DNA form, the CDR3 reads TGTGCCAGAAGCTTGGCCAGTGTCTACGAGCAGTACTTC.